What follows is one T cell receptor beta chain and its context. Its specificity is not known. Other DNA sequences from this sample encode an identical CDR3 as well. CD8 cells classed as naive were CD45RO-negative and positively selected for CCR7, excluding terminally differentiated effector memory CD45RA+ cells. The record originates from a study of shared clonotypes between healthy human individuals. Study in general: A couple of female and a few male donors aged 18 to 49 were enrolled. Study-level points and caveats: Naive subsets generally had larger estimated richness than memory subsets.

The protocol was immunoSEQ multiplex PCR, while the TCRdb copy is restricted to in-frame clones and leaves out a portion. The sample yields around 2.1 million clones, about 92% seen once. V shed 0 bases and J shed 7 bases, with 7 bases lying between them. The CDR3 spans 12 residues. CDR1 and CDR2 (germline): SEHNR, FQNEAQ (reference sequence). The specimen sequenced was naive CD8+ T cells from PBMCs. The receptor comes from a man aged 18 to 35 in good health. Some clones in this sample may be carry-over from other donors' samples. The rearrangement uses TRBV7-9 and TRBJ2-7, with D uncertain. The CDR3 sequence: CASSLAGREQYF. The CDR3 bases are TGTGCCAGCAGCTTAGCAGGCAGGGAGCAGTACTTC. The whole variable domain, filled in from reference TRBV7-9 and TRBJ2-7, reads DTGVSQNPRHKITKRGQNVTFRCDPISEHNRLYWYRQTLGQGPEFLTYFQNEAQLEKSRLLSDRFSAERPKGSFSTLEIQRTEQGDSAMYLCASSLAGREQYFGPGTRLTVT.